Listed below are T cell receptor beta chains from one sample, sequenced in a study of shared clonotypes between healthy human individuals. Measured with immunoSEQ multiplex PCR; TCRdb has only the in-frame clones, and not every one. Of some 580,000 clones listed, 98% were seen once; the top ten hold 0.25% to 0.35%. Sequenced sample: naive CD8+ T cells sorted from blood. These receptors were taken from a man aged 25 to 40 in good health. CDR3s include the opening cysteine and the closing phenylalanine or tryptophan. The D gene is left open where the match is weak. The size entry is marked missing in some rows and otherwise reads once, few, many or a size class.

CDR3 DNA: TGTGCCAGTAGACAAGGCGGGTTTTCCTACGAGCAGTACTTC; CDR3 protein: CASRQGGFSYEQYF; D gene: .; clone size: once; V gene: TRBV19; J gene: TRBJ2-7; CDR3 length: 14
CDR3 DNA: TGTGCCAGCAGCCCTCCCCTCAACAATGAGCAGTTCTTC; CDR3 protein: CASSPPLNNEQFF; D gene: .; clone size: .; V gene: TRBV9; J gene: TRBJ2-1; CDR3 length: 13
CDR3 DNA: TGTGCCAGCAGCCAAACAGGGGGCGCGGGTGAAAAACTGTTTTTT; CDR3 protein: CASSQTGGAGEKLFF; D gene: TRBD1; clone size: .; V gene: TRBV14; J gene: TRBJ1-4; CDR3 length: 15
CDR3 DNA: TGTGCCAGCAGCTTAGCGCAGGCCTACTACGAGCAGTACTTC; CDR3 protein: CASSLAQAYYEQYF; D gene: .; clone size: .; V gene: TRBV7-9; J gene: TRBJ2-7; CDR3 length: 14
CDR3 DNA: TGTGCCAGCAGCTTAGTTAGGACAGGGGTGTCTCAGCCCCAGCATTTT; CDR3 protein: CASSLVRTGVSQPQHF; D gene: TRBD1; clone size: .; V gene: TRBV7-9; J gene: TRBJ1-5; CDR3 length: 16
CDR3 DNA: TGTGCCAGCAGCCAAGTGGGCTCAGCGAAGAATGAGCAGTTCTTC; CDR3 protein: CASSQVGSAKNEQFF; D gene: .; clone size: .; V gene: TRBV7-9; J gene: TRBJ2-1; CDR3 length: 15
CDR3 DNA: TGTGCCAGCAGCTTAGTAATCTCCCGGGTTAGCACAGATACGCAGTATTTT; CDR3 protein: CASSLVISRVSTDTQYF; D gene: .; clone size: once; V gene: TRBV11-2; J gene: TRBJ2-3; CDR3 length: 17
CDR3 DNA: TGTGCCAGCAGCGGGACTAGCGGAAGCACAGATACGCAGTATTTT; CDR3 protein: CASSGTSGSTDTQYF; D gene: TRBD2; clone size: .; V gene: TRBV7-2; J gene: TRBJ2-3; CDR3 length: 15
CDR3 DNA: TGCGCCAGCAGCCAAGAATTACGGGAGGCAGATACGCAGTATTTT; CDR3 protein: CASSQELREADTQYF; D gene: TRBD2; clone size: .; V gene: TRBV4-1; J gene: TRBJ2-3; CDR3 length: 15
CDR3 DNA: TGTGCCAGTAGTTTGGGGCTTTCGACCTACGAGCAGTACTTC; CDR3 protein: CASSLGLSTYEQYF; D gene: .; clone size: .; V gene: TRBV19; J gene: TRBJ2-7; CDR3 length: 14
CDR3 DNA: TGTGCCAGCAGCTTAACCCTTGTGGAGCGGAACCAAGAGACCCAGTACTTC; CDR3 protein: CASSLTLVERNQETQYF; D gene: .; clone size: once; V gene: TRBV7-9; J gene: TRBJ2-5; CDR3 length: 17
CDR3 DNA: TGTGCCAGCAGCTTAGTAGGGGGCTCATCCTACGAGCAGTACTTC; CDR3 protein: CASSLVGGSSYEQYF; D gene: TRBD1; clone size: .; V gene: TRBV11-2; J gene: TRBJ2-7; CDR3 length: 15
CDR3 DNA: TGTGCCAGCAGTCTGAGATCTGACTGGCTCCAAGAGACCCAGTACTTC; CDR3 protein: CASSLRSDWLQETQYF; D gene: .; clone size: .; V gene: TRBV5-5; J gene: TRBJ2-5; CDR3 length: 16
CDR3 DNA: TGCGCCAGCAGCCAAGAAGGACAGGACACAGATACGCAGTATTTT; CDR3 protein: CASSQEGQDTDTQYF; D gene: TRBD1; clone size: .; V gene: TRBV4-3; J gene: TRBJ2-3; CDR3 length: 15
CDR3 DNA: TGTGCCAGCAGTTCAGACAGGGAGGTTCCTGAAGCTTTCTTT; CDR3 protein: CASSSDREVPEAFF; D gene: TRBD1; clone size: .; V gene: TRBV27; J gene: TRBJ1-1; CDR3 length: 14
CDR3 DNA: TGTGCCAGCAGCCTGGGGACTAGAATGAATGAGCAGTTCTTC; CDR3 protein: CASSLGTRMNEQFF; D gene: TRBD2; clone size: .; V gene: TRBV7-8; J gene: TRBJ2-1; CDR3 length: 14